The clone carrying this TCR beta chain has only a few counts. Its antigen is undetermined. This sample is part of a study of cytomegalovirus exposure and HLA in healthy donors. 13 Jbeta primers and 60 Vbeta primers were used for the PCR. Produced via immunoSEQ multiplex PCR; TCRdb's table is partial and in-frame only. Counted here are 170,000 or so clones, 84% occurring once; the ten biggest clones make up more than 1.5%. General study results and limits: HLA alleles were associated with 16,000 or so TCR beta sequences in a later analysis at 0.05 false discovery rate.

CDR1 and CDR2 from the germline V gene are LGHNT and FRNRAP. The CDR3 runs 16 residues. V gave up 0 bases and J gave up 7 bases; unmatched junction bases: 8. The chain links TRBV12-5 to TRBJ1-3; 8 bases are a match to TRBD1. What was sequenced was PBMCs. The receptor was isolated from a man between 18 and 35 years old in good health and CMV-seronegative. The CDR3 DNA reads TGTGCTAGTGGTTTGGTAGGCCAGGGGGCATACAACACCATATATTTT. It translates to CASGLVGQGAYNTIYF.